A single sample gave rise to the 8 T cell receptor beta chains below, sequenced in a study of regulatory T cells in long-lasting Graves disease (dated by TCRdb to the early 2020s). The time point tag for this specimen amounts to: newly diagnosed GD, antithyroid drugs for less than 3 months. RNA was extracted from PBMCs in TRIzol for both TCR sequencing and RNA sequencing. Libraries were constructed by multiplex PCR. The sample was run on an Illumina HiSeq 4000. To build TCR beta libraries, CDR3 regions were amplified by Arm-PCR using iRepertoire HTBI primers. TCRdb redid the processing of the public reads, applying fastp at Q25 and MiXCR, and retained in-frame beta chains. Merged by CDR3 protein, the rows form single entries marked with the most common genes and DNA. A total of approximately 560,000 distinct CDR3 sequences appear in this sample, around 15% of them only once. Together, the top ten hold about 12% of the sample.

This same sample was also taken into another study, of T cells in Graves' hyperthyroidism and ophthalmopathy.

Source: peripheral blood mononuclear cells (PBMCs), taken at new diagnosis, from a patient treated with antithyroid drugs. The source is a man aged 18 to 30 with Graves disease. Donor details come from another sample of the same person, matched by shared clones.

This clonotype was seen more than once but under ten times. V gene TRBV2 combines with J gene TRBJ1-5; D may be TRBD1 (5 bases). V dropped 4 bases and J dropped 7 bases, with 17 bases sitting between them. CDR1 and CDR2 (germline): SNHLY, FYNNEI. The CDR3 covers 15 residues. Here the CDR3 DNA reads TGTGCCAGCAGTGGCACCGCGGGGGAAGGACAGCCCCAGCATTTT. Translation: CASSGTAGEGQPQHF.

This clonotype was observed a handful of times. The V and J genes are TRBV25-1 and TRBJ2-2; D is possibly TRBD1 (8 bases). The V and J ends lost 1 base and 6 bases respectively, with 15 bases between them. The CDR3 is 16 amino acids. From germline, CDR1 is MGHDK and CDR2 SYGVNS. CDR3 coding DNA: TGTGCCAGCAGTGAATCTCACAGGGGGAGGGCCGGGGAGCTGTTTTTT. This codes for CASSESHRGRAGELFF.

The chain joins TRBV29-1 to TRBJ2-2; 10 nucleotides line up with TRBD1. CDR3 size: 15 residues. Looked up from germline, CDR1 is SQVTM and CDR2 is ANQGSEA. V shed 3 bases and J 4 bases; nucleotides not matched to a gene: 5. DNA for the CDR3: TGCAGCGTTGATGGGACAGGGGCGACCACCGGGGAGCTGTTTTTT. Its translation is CSVDGTGATTGELFF.

This sequence joins TRBV25-1 and TRBJ1-5; TRBD1 might be the D (6 bases). Germline CDR1 is MGHDK and CDR2 is SYGVNS. The V and J ends lost 4 bases and 9 bases respectively, with 13 bases between them. This CDR3 has 13 amino acids. Here the CDR3 DNA reads TGTGCCAGCAGTGTACGAGGGGGGGGGCCCCAGCATTTT. The encoded protein is CASSVRGGGPQHF. Combining the CDR3 with reference TRBV25-1 and TRBJ1-5 gives the whole variable domain EADIYQTPRYLVIGTGKKITLECSQTMGHDKMYWYQQDPGMELHLIHYSYGVNSTEKGDLSSESTVSRIRTEHFPLTLESARPSHTSQYLCASSVRGGGPQHFGDGTRLSIL.

At least ten counts were recorded for this clonotype. V is TRBV5-1 and J is TRBJ1-1; 7 bases are a match to TRBD1. Trimming took 0 bases from V and 11 from J; bases not matched to a gene: 1. The CDR3 is 11 amino acids. Looked up from germline, CDR1 is SGHRS and CDR2 is YFSETQ. The CDR3 loop is CASSLEGAAFF. CDR3 DNA: TGCGCCAGCAGCTTGGAGGGGGCGGCTTTCTTT. Full variable domain (missing parts from reference TRBV5-1 and TRBJ1-1): KAGVTQTPRYLIKTRGQQVTLSCSPISGHRSVSWYQQTPGQGLQFLFEYFSETQRNKGNFPGRFSGRQFSNSRSEMNVSTLELGDSALYLCASSLEGAAFFGQGTRLTVV.

This clonotype has ten or more counts. V and J are TRBV7-9 and TRBJ2-7; 7 bases match TRBD1. The CDR3 is 14 residues long. Per germline, CDR1 SEHNR and CDR2 FQNEAQ (reference sequence). J lost 3 bases, V lost 5 bases, and 7 bases had no gene match. CDR3 amino acids: CASSPGQAYYEQYF. The CDR3 coding sequence is TGTGCCAGCAGCCCAGGACAGGCCTACTACGAGCAGTACTTC.

In its sample, this clonotype was seen many times. V gene TRBV28 combines with J gene TRBJ2-3; 7 nucleotides agree with TRBD1. The V gene end was trimmed by 2 bases and the J gene end by 2 bases; junction bases not matched to a gene: 7. This CDR3 comprises 16 residues. CDR1 MDHEN and CDR2 SYDVKM come from the germline V gene. The CDR3 sequence: CASSLISGQPTDTQYF. CDR3 coding DNA: TGTGCCAGCAGTTTAATATCGGGACAGCCCACAGATACGCAGTATTTT.

This clonotype was detected only a few times. The chain combines TRBV2 with TRBJ2-3, with 8 nucleotides matching TRBD1. Trimming cost V 5 bases and J 4 bases; bases outside gene matches: 5. The CDR3 length is 14 residues. The germline gives CDR1 SNHLY, CDR2 FYNNEI. The CDR3 DNA reads TGTGCCAGCAGTTACAGGGGGTGGTCAGATACGCAGTATTTT. It encodes CASSYRGWSDTQYF.